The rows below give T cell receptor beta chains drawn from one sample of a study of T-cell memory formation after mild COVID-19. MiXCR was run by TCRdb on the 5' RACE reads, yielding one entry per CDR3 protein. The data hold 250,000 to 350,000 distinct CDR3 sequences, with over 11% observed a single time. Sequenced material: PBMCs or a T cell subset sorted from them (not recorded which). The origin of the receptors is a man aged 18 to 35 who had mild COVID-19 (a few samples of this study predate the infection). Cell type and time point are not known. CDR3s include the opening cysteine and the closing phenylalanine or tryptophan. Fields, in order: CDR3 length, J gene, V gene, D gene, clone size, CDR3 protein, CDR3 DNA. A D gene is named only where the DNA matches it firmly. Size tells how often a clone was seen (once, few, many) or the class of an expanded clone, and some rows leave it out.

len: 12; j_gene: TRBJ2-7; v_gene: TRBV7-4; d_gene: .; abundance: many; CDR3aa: CASSPSYYEQYF; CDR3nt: TGTGCCAGCAGCCCGTCCTACTACGAGCAGTACTTC
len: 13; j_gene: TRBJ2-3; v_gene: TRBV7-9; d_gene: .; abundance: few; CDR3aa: CASSFGQADTQYF; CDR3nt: TGTGCCAGCAGCTTTGGGCAAGCGGATACGCAGTATTTT
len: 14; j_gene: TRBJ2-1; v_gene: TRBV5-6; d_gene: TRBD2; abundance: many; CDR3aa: CASTWTSGYNEQFF; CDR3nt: TGTGCCAGCACCTGGACTAGCGGCTACAATGAGCAGTTCTTC
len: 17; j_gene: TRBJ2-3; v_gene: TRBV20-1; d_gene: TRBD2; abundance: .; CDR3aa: CSATPGSGAPTTDTQYF; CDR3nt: TGCAGTGCTACCCCGGGTAGCGGGGCTCCTACCACAGATACGCAGTATTTT
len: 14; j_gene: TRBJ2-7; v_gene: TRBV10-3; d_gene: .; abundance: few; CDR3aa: CAISEPGDSYEQYF; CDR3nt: TGTGCCATCAGTGAGCCGGGGGACAGCTACGAGCAGTACTTC
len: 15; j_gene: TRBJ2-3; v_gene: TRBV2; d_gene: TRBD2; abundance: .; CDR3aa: CASRKAGGIRATQYF; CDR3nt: TGTGCCAGCAGGAAAGCGGGGGGGATTCGAGCTACGCAGTATTTT
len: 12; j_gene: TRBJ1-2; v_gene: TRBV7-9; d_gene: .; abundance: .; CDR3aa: CASRPGTYGYTF; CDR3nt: TGTGCCAGCAGACCCGGGACGTATGGCTACACCTTC
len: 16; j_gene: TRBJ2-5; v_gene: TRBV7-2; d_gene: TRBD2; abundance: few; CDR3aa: CASSLALAGGQETQYF; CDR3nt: TGTGCCAGCAGCTTAGCGCTAGCGGGGGGACAAGAGACCCAGTACTTC
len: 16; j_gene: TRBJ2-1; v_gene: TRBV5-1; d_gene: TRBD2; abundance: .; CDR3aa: CASSLAPAGASNEQFF; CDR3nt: TGCGCCAGCAGCTTGGCCCCAGCGGGGGCTTCCAATGAGCAGTTCTTC
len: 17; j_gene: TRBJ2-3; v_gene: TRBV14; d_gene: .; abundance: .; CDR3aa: CASSPAGGLVLGDTQYF; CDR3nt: TGTGCCAGCAGCCCCGCAGGAGGTTTAGTGCTCGGAGATACGCAGTATTTT
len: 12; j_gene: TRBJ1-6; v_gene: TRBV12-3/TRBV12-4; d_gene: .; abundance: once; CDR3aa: CASTRPPGALHF; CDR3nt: TGTGCCAGCACCCGTCCCCCCGGGGCCCTCCACTTT
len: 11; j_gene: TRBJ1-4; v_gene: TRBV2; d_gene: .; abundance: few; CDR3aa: CASSEGIELFF; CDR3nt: TGTGCCAGCAGTGAGGGCATCGAGCTGTTTTTT
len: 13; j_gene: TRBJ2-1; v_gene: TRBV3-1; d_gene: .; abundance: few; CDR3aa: CASGGRSYNEQFF; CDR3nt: TGTGCCAGCGGGGGTCGCTCCTACAATGAGCAGTTCTTC
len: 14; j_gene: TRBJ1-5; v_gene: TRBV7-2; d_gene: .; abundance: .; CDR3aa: CASSSQGLNQPQHF; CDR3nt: TGTGCCAGCAGCTCACAGGGACTCAATCAGCCCCAGCATTTT
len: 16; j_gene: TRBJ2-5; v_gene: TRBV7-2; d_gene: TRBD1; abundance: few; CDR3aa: CASSLAGTGAYETQYF; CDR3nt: TGTGCCAGCAGCTTAGCCGGGACAGGGGCGTATGAGACCCAGTACTTC